This T cell receptor beta chain is drawn from a study of blood T cells in healthy people across ages. Those donating, healthy Caucasian individuals from Russia, were aged 6 to 90. PBMCs were isolated at a quantity of at least 6.5 million per sample. A second about 7 to 12 cycle PCR used barcoded and J-beta primers. Every molecule of cDNA carried a tag from a template-switch adaptor with 12 random nucleotides. From the 5' RACE reads, TCRdb called clonotypes with MiXCR, one entry per CDR3 protein. The repertoire has around 940,000 distinct CDR3 sequences, roughly half of them found once; the top ten carry about a fifth. General study points: PBMC samples, being unsorted, prevented any conclusive comparison of naive and antigen-experienced cells.

This CDR3 contains 15 residues. The V gene lost 2 bases and the J gene lost 7 bases, with 18 bases spanning the gap. CDR1 and CDR2 from the germline V gene are MNHNY and SVGAGI (reference sequence). This clonotype has only a few counts. The target antigen is unknown. This clonotype was sampled from a woman in her sixties in good health. This chain uses TRBV6-6 with TRBJ2-7; tentatively, D is TRBD2 (6 bases). The source material was blood. This CDR3 is CASSYVSGGRYEQYF. In DNA, the CDR3 is TGTGCCAGCAGTTACGTTAGCGGAGGCCGATATGAGCAGTACTTC.